This T cell receptor (beta chain) was retrieved from a study of cytomegalovirus exposure and HLA in healthy donors. Study-level results: The classifier was said to identify cytomegalovirus status with high specificity and sensitivity. The study designated around 150 TCR beta chains cytomegalovirus-associated. In the 120 validation repertoires, approximately 94% of cluster scores exceeded 0, per a later analysis.

A remark on this clone: Its antigen is currently unknown.

The donors were part of the validation cohort, which consisted of roughly 120 subjects and was separate from the first cohort of about 650 subjects. Using immunoSEQ multiplex PCR, the repertoire was profiled, and TCRdb retains in-frame clones only, with some absent. Here the sample spans more than 90,000 clones, 86% being singletons. V was shortened by 8 bases and J by 0 bases, with 11 bases between the two germline ends. The germline V gene encodes CDR1 SGHNT and CDR2 YYREEE (reference sequence). The CDR3 loop spans 13 amino acids. Sequencing was done on a sample of PBMCs. The V gene is TRBV5-4, the J gene TRBJ1-1, with unresolved D. The sequence derives from a man between 18 and 35 years old in good health and CMV-seronegative. The CDR3, as DNA: TGTGCCAGTAACGGCGGCATGAACACTGAAGCTTTCTTT. It is translated as CASNGGMNTEAFF.